The entry that follows covers one T cell receptor (beta chain) sequence. The data are from a study of blood T cell repertoires in COVID-19. Whole-study context: PBMCs, B-cell-depleted T cells, or T cells were the source of the cDNA or gDNA that made up the material.

The germline V gene encodes CDR1 SGDLS and CDR2 YYNGEE. Trimming removed 4 bases from V and 1 base from J; junction bases left unmatched: 5. The CDR3 contains 14 residues. Grouping used clinical history reported by participants in a survey and questionnaire. In the original analysis: Scientists estimated how many nucleated cells there were by amplifying reference gene primers. This table comes from immunoSEQ multiplex PCR, and its TCRdb copy is limited to in-frame clones, with some not included. V and J calls plus clone size are reproduced from that table; the DNA served to infer D and trimming. The sample carries 300,000 to 500,000 clones, roughly 90% recorded once.

The specimen sequenced was PBMCs or T cells enriched from blood (not recorded which). This TCR came from a woman in her twenties or thirties with acute COVID-19. The chain couples TRBV9 to TRBJ2-7, with TRBD2 matching over 7 bases. The CDR3 loop is CASSPWGGSYEQYF. CDR3 sequence (DNA): TGTGCCAGCAGCCCCTGGGGGGGATCCTACGAGCAGTACTTC.